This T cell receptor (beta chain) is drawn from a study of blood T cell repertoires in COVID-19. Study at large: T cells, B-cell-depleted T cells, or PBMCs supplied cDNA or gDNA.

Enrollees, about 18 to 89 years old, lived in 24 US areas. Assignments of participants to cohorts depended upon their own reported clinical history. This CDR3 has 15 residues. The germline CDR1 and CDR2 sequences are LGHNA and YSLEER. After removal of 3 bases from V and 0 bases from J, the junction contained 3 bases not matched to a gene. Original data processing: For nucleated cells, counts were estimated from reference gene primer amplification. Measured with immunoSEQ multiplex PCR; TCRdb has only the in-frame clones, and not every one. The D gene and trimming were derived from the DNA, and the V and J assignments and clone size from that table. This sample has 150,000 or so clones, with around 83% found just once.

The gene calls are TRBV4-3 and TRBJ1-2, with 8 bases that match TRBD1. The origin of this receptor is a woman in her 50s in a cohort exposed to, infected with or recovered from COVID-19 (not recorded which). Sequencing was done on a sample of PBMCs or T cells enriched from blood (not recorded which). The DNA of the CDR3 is TGCGCCAGCAGCCATGACAGGGGAACTAACTATGGCTACACCTTC. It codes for CASSHDRGTNYGYTF.